These 22 T cell receptor beta chains originate from one sample sequenced in a study of prognosis after radiotherapy for stage I lung cancer. With two-round multiplex PCR, TCR beta CDR3 sequences were amplified from genomic DNA. Round one of PCR was performed, and it used primers specific to each TRBV and TRBJ gene. TCRdb fed the multiplex PCR reads into MiXCR, producing one record per CDR3 protein. The sample records about 25,000 distinct CDR3 sequences, roughly 40% being singletons. The sample here was PBMCs, taken before or after stereotactic body radiation therapy (not recorded which). These receptors all come from a donor older than 45 with non-small cell lung cancer.

This clonotype was observed many times. This chain joins TRBV7-8 and TRBJ1-2; 9 positions agree with TRBD1. This CDR3 spans 13 amino acids. V was clipped by 6 bases and J by 6 bases; unmatched bases: 5. Germline CDR1 reads SGHVS; CDR2 reads FQNEAQ. CDR3 sequence: CASRAQGADGYTF. CDR3 in DNA: TGTGCCAGCAGGGCACAGGGGGCGGATGGCTACACCTTC.

This clonotype was counted many times. This chain uses TRBV20-1 with TRBJ1-2; D uncertain. Per the germline V gene, CDR1 is DFQATT and CDR2 is SNEGSKA (reference sequence). V lost 0 bases to trimming and J lost 0 bases, with 5 bases between them. The CDR3 length is 13 residues. CDR3 loop: CSAREGTNYGYTF. The CDR3 DNA follows: TGCAGTGCTAGAGAGGGGACTAACTATGGCTACACCTTC.

This clonotype showed up many times. This chain uses TRBV11-3 with TRBJ1-5, with D possibly TRBD1 on 5 matching bases. The CDR3 runs to 13 residues. Germline CDR1 and CDR2: SGHNT and YENEEA. V was clipped by 8 bases and J by 1 base, with 9 bases between them. The chain's CDR3 is CASGQGSNQPQHF. CDR3 bases: TGTGCCAGCGGGCAGGGCAGCAATCAGCCCCAGCATTTT.

In this sample, this clonotype turned up once. The chain joins TRBV28 to TRBJ2-2, with D maybe TRBD2 (7 bases). Germline V gene data show CDR1 as MDHEN and CDR2 as SYDVKM. V was trimmed by 7 bases and J by 6 bases, leaving 21 bases between them. The CDR3 sequence is 16 residues long. For the CDR3, the DNA is TGTGCCAGCACTCCCCAGGGAGGGGGTTTGGCCGGGGAGCTGTTTTTT. Protein sequence: CASTPQGGGLAGELFF.

This clonotype was counted only a few times. The chain links TRBV4-3 to TRBJ1-4; possibly TRBD1 for D (6 bases). Trimming removed 3 bases at V and 2 bases at J, with 13 bases between. CDR1 and CDR2 (germline): LGHNA, YSLEER. CDR3 length: 16 amino acids. The CDR3 region has the DNA TGCGCCAGCAGCCAGTGGCGGGGGGCTACTAATGAAAAACTGTTTTTT. Translating gives CASSQWRGATNEKLFF.

The V and J genes are TRBV6-1 and TRBJ2-2, with 7 nucleotides matching TRBD2. The trim removed 6 bases at V and 2 bases at J, leaving 3 bases unmatched. CDR1 is MNHNS, CDR2 SASEGT, per germline. The CDR3 runs 14 residues. CDR3: CASRGLVNTGELFF. For the CDR3, the DNA is TGTGCCAGCAGAGGACTAGTAAACACCGGGGAGCTGTTTTTT.

The sample holds a few counts of this clonotype. This chain connects TRBV7-8 to TRBJ2-2, with D perhaps matching TRBD2 (7 bases). The germline V gene encodes CDR1 SGHVS and CDR2 FQNEAQ. The CDR3 loop spans 19 amino acids. Trimming stripped 5 bases from V and 1 base from J, with 23 bases between. CDR3 sequence (DNA): TGTGCCAGCAGCCGGAGGGGGTCCGTGGGAGGGATGAACACCGGGGAGCTGTTTTTT. Encoded protein: CASSRRGSVGGMNTGELFF.

CDR3 amino acids: CASSEIHEQYF. As DNA, the CDR3 is TGTGCCAGCAGTGAAATCCACGAGCAGTACTTC. The rearrangement uses TRBV6-2 or TRBV6-3 and TRBJ2-7; D is undetermined. The V and J ends lost 5 bases and 5 bases respectively, with 7 bases between them. CDR1 and CDR2 (germline): MNHEY, SVGEGT. This CDR3 has 11 amino acids.

Notes on this clonotype: This could be a read error, since a much larger clone is one nucleotide away. For the CDR3, the DNA is TGTGCCAACAGCAGACTACTAACGTACGAGCAGTACTTC. It specifies CANSRLLTYEQYF. This chain connects TRBV7-9 to TRBJ2-7; D perhaps matches TRBD2 (5 bases). Germline CDR1 and CDR2: SEHNR and FQNEAQ (reference sequence). The CDR3 is 13 amino acids.

In its sample, this clonotype was seen many times. V usage is TRBV20-1 and J usage is TRBJ2-7; 7 bases align to TRBD2. V lost 0 bases and J lost 5; bases outside the gene matches: 13. The CDR3 has 16 amino acids. Germline CDR1 reads DFQATT; CDR2 reads SNEGSKA (reference sequence). The CDR3 DNA is TGCAGTGCTAGAGATGGGGGGGAGGGCCGTCCCAACGAGCAGTACTTC. This sequence encodes CSARDGGEGRPNEQYF.

The rearrangement links TRBV6-1 to TRBJ2-1; the D gene is possibly TRBD2 (5 bases). CDR1 and CDR2 from the germline V gene are MNHNS and SASEGT. This CDR3 region has 12 residues. Trimming left V 6 bases short and J 6 bases short, with 9 bases between. Here the CDR3 reads CASRSAGNEQFF. Here the CDR3 DNA reads TGTGCCAGCAGGTCGGCGGGCAATGAGCAGTTCTTC.

This clonotype was counted ten times or more. The chain joins TRBV12-3 or TRBV12-4 to TRBJ1-5, with TRBD1 matching over 9 bases. The CDR3 has 14 residues. J lost 5 bases, V lost 7 bases, and 6 bases had no gene match. The CDR3 here is CASNLQGAYQPQHF. Written as DNA, the CDR3 is TGTGCCAGCAACCTACAGGGGGCGTATCAGCCCCAGCATTTT.

By share, this clonotype counts as medium-sized. The chain employs TRBV7-2 and TRBJ2-7; 10 nucleotides match TRBD1. The CDR3 runs to 14 residues. The trim removed 5 bases at V and 5 bases at J, leaving 6 bases unmatched. CDR1 and CDR2 from the germline V gene are SGHTA and FQGNSA. Written as DNA, the CDR3 is TGTGCCAGCAGCCCTTGGACAGGGGGGCACGAGCAGTACTTC. Protein: CASSPWTGGHEQYF.

This clonotype showed up many times. V and J are TRBV28 and TRBJ1-5; no clear D. CDR1 is MDHEN, CDR2 SYDVKM, per germline. This CDR3 contains 14 residues. V was trimmed by 4 bases and J by 5 bases, leaving 12 bases between them. The CDR3 here is CASSSLGPHQPQHF. The CDR3 DNA reads as TGTGCCAGCAGTTCCCTCGGACCGCATCAGCCCCAGCATTTT.

The chain couples TRBV4-1 to TRBJ1-2; D not certain. This CDR3 is 14 amino acids long. Germline CDR1 is MGHRA and CDR2 is YSYEKL. Trimming cost V 1 base and J 1 base, with 7 bases left between them. The CDR3 region is CASSQVQVNYGYTF. The CDR3 coding sequence is TGCGCCAGCAGCCAAGTACAAGTTAACTATGGCTACACCTTC.

This rearrangement joins TRBV6-9 to TRBJ1-1; D remains unclear. This CDR3 contains 13 residues. Germline V gene data show CDR1 as MNHGY and CDR2 as SVAAGI. Between the trimmed V and J ends, which lost 3 bases and 0 bases, there was a span of 5 bases. CDR3 region: CASSYTLNTEAFF. CDR3 nucleotides: TGTGCCAGCAGTTACACCTTGAACACTGAAGCTTTCTTT.

This clonotype was seen at least ten times. The rearrangement joins TRBV27 to TRBJ2-1, with TRBD2 as a possible D gene (6 bases). Per the germline V gene, CDR1 is MNHEY and CDR2 is SMNVEV (reference sequence). With 2 bases removed from V and 8 bases from J, the gap between germline ends came to 19 bases. This CDR3 has 16 amino acids. The CDR3 bases are TGTGCCAGCAGTTTAAATCGGCTAGCGAGTCCCCATGAGCAGTTCTTC. It specifies CASSLNRLASPHEQFF.

This clonotype has a handful of counts. The V and J genes are TRBV20-1 and TRBJ2-5; 9 bases fit TRBD2. The CDR3 consists of 16 residues. Germline loops: CDR1 DFQATT, CDR2 SNEGSKA (reference sequence). The J segment lost 2 bases and the V segment lost 3 bases, leaving 10 bases of the junction unmatched. The CDR3 DNA is TGCAGTGCTAGGGGGGATAGCGGGAGATTTCAAGAGACCCAGTACTTC. Its protein product is CSARGDSGRFQETQYF.

Note on this clonotype: This sequence may be a read error, since a much larger clone differs from it by one base. CDR3: CASSLYRVNEQFF. CDR3 DNA: TGCGCCAGCAGCTTGTACAGGGTCAATGAGCAGTTCTTC. The chain combines TRBV5-1 with TRBJ2-1; D possibly corresponds to TRBD1 (6 bases). This CDR3 is built from 13 residues. V was clipped by 1 base and J by 6 bases, with 8 bases between them. Germline V CDR1 and CDR2: SGHRS, YFSETQ.

The sample holds many counts of this clonotype. CDR3: CASSLFYGHNEQFF. The CDR3 nucleotides read TGTGCCAGCAGCCTCTTCTACGGACACAATGAGCAGTTCTTC. The chain is built from TRBV12-3 or TRBV12-4 and TRBJ2-1; D remains ambiguous. CDR3 size: 14 residues. Trimming cost V 6 bases and J 5 bases, with 14 bases left between them.

The V call is TRBV5-4, the J call TRBJ2-5; 16 bases map to TRBD2. The CDR3 is 20 residues long. Germline V gene data show CDR1 as SGHNT and CDR2 as YYREEE (reference sequence). The ends lost 3 bases at V and 3 bases at J; junction bases unmatched: 14. Here the CDR3 DNA reads TGTGCCAGCAGCTCGAAACACGGCCCCGGGACTAGCGGGAGGGAAGAGACCCAGTACTTC. Translated: CASSSKHGPGTSGREETQYF. Full variable domain (rest looked up from reference TRBV5-4 and TRBJ2-5): ETGVTQSPTHLIKTRGQQVTLRCSSQSGHNTVSWYQQALGQGPQFIFQYYREEENGRGNFPPRFSGLQFPNYSSELNVNALELDDSALYLCASSSKHGPGTSGREETQYFGPGTRLLVL.

At least ten counts were recorded for this clonotype. The chain links TRBV19 to TRBJ1-2; 7 bases map to TRBD1. J was trimmed by 8 bases and V by 6 bases; bases with no gene match: 9. There are 13 residues in the CDR3. CDR1 is LNHDA, CDR2 SQIVND, per germline (reference sequence). CDR3 sequence: CASRDGPGGGYTF. The DNA of the CDR3 is TGTGCCAGTAGGGACGGACCAGGGGGGGGCTACACCTTC.